This is a list of T cell receptor beta chains from one sample in a study of graft-versus-host responses after intestinal transplantation. Produced via immunoSEQ multiplex PCR; TCRdb's table is partial and in-frame only. The table has about 13,000 clones, 30% to 40% seen once; the top ten hold under 1.2%. Sequences were derived from alloreactive CD4+ T cells from a mixed lymphocyte reaction culture, sampled before intestinal transplant. These receptor sequences come from a human patient who received an intestinal transplant. Both conserved end residues are part of each CDR3. The D gene is left open where the match is weak. Rows give clone size only sometimes, using once, few, many, or a class for an expanded clone.

j_gene	d_gene	len	abundance	v_gene	CDR3aa	CDR3nt
TRBJ1-4	-	14	-	TRBV27	CASSLTATNEKLFF	TGTGCCAGCAGCCTGACAGCAACTAATGAAAAACTGTTTTTT
TRBJ1-5	TRBD1	16	medium-sized	TRBV5-1	CASRHKDRGLDQPQHF	TGCGCCAGCAGACACAAGGACAGGGGGCTAGATCAGCCCCAGCATTTT
TRBJ2-5	-	14	few	TRBV27	CASSFRGGQETQYF	TGTGCCAGCAGTTTTAGGGGGGGCCAAGAGACCCAGTACTTC
TRBJ1-1	-	13	once	TRBV6-5	CASIIGGWAEAFF	TGTGCCAGCATCATCGGGGGATGGGCTGAAGCTTTCTTT
TRBJ2-7	-	11	-	TRBV6-1	CASSDGEPQYF	TGTGCCAGCAGTGACGGTGAACCGCAGTACTTC
TRBJ1-1	-	13	few	TRBV30	CAWMWQVNTEAFF	TGTGCCTGGATGTGGCAGGTGAACACTGAAGCTTTCTTT
TRBJ1-3	-	15	-	TRBV18	CASSPQQGSGNTIYF	TGTGCCAGCTCACCACAACAGGGATCCGGAAACACCATATATTTT
TRBJ2-7	TRBD2	14	few	TRBV6-1	CASSQVGLATEQYF	TGTGCCAGCAGCCAAGTGGGACTAGCGACCGAGCAGTACTTC
TRBJ2-7	TRBD2	14	-	TRBV6-5	CASRLAGSSYEQYF	TGTGCCAGCAGACTAGCGGGGTCCTCCTACGAGCAGTACTTC
TRBJ2-5	TRBD1	13	-	TRBV29-1	CSVGGTGQETQYF	TGCAGCGTTGGAGGGACAGGGCAAGAGACCCAGTACTTC
TRBJ1-2	-	13	-	TRBV11-3	CASSLVGAYGYTF	TGTGCCAGCAGCTTAGTAGGGGCTTATGGCTACACCTTC
TRBJ2-7	-	15	-	TRBV6-6	CASSPTGTPNYEQYF	TGTGCCAGCAGCCCGACCGGGACTCCGAATTACGAGCAGTACTTC
TRBJ1-6	TRBD1	15	-	TRBV7-8	CASSLDVGQESPLHF	TGTGCCAGCAGCTTAGACGTCGGACAGGAATCACCCCTCCACTTT
TRBJ2-5	TRBD1	13	-	TRBV7-2	CASSLGTGGTQYF	TGTGCCAGCAGCTTAGGAACAGGGGGGACCCAGTACTTC
TRBJ1-1	-	13	-	TRBV6-6	CASSHRENTEAFF	TGTGCCAGCAGCCACAGGGAAAACACTGAAGCTTTCTTT
TRBJ2-5	TRBD1	17	-	TRBV11-3	CASRSLPQGYGGETQYF	TGTGCCAGCAGGTCTCTCCCACAGGGGTATGGGGGCGAGACCCAGTACTTC
TRBJ2-7	-	11	-	TRBV6-5	CASSYRGEQYF	TGTGCCAGCAGTTACAGGGGCGAGCAGTACTTC
TRBJ1-5	TRBD1	18	-	TRBV19	CASHPVPGQGYSNQPQHF	TGTGCCAGCCACCCCGTCCCGGGACAGGGCTATAGCAATCAGCCCCAGCATTTT
TRBJ1-1	TRBD1	14	-	TRBV2	CASSNPTGFGEAFF	TGTGCCAGCAGTAATCCGACAGGGTTCGGTGAAGCTTTCTTT
TRBJ2-5	-	15	few	TRBV4-1	CASSQDGRGPETQYF	TGCGCCAGCAGCCAAGATGGGCGGGGGCCGGAGACCCAGTACTTC
TRBJ2-3	TRBD2	17	-	TRBV9	CASSVGASGGAGDTQYF	TGTGCCAGCAGCGTAGGGGCTAGCGGGGGGGCCGGAGATACGCAGTATTTT
TRBJ1-1	-	13	-	TRBV10-3	CAISETGFTEAFF	TGTGCCATCAGTGAGACAGGTTTCACTGAAGCTTTCTTT
TRBJ2-3	-	18	-	TRBV21-1	CASSNTLKGARGTDTQYF	TGTGCCAGCAGCAATACCTTGAAGGGGGCGCGAGGCACAGATACGCAGTATTTT
TRBJ1-1	TRBD1	16	few	TRBV5-1	CASSLGVIGTAIEAFF	TGCGCCAGCAGCTTGGGGGTAATCGGGACAGCTATTGAAGCTTTCTTT
TRBJ1-1	-	15	medium-sized	TRBV6-5	CASSYNPSVNTEAFF	TGTGCCAGCAGTTACAACCCAAGCGTTAACACTGAAGCTTTCTTT
TRBJ2-1	TRBD2	16	few	TRBV18	CASSPPNSGAANEQFF	TGTGCCAGCTCACCACCGAATAGCGGGGCGGCCAATGAGCAGTTCTTC
TRBJ1-3	-	17	-	TRBV7-6	CASSSSAGAGLGNTIYF	TGTGCCAGCAGCTCCTCGGCAGGGGCAGGCTTAGGAAACACCATATATTTT
TRBJ1-6	TRBD1	17	-	TRBV25-1	CASSTGTGTFGNSPLHF	TGTGCCAGCAGCACCGGGACAGGGACCTTCGGGAATTCACCCCTCCACTTT
TRBJ1-1	-	12	-	TRBV6-5	CASMSRNTEAFF	TGTGCCAGCATGTCGAGGAACACTGAAGCTTTCTTT
TRBJ2-1	TRBD2	13	-	TRBV2	CANIGRGGREQFF	TGTGCCAACATTGGGCGGGGGGGCCGTGAGCAGTTCTTC
TRBJ2-7	TRBD1	15	-	TRBV6-4	CASSARDRFYYEQYF	TGTGCCAGCAGTGCCCGGGACAGGTTTTACTACGAGCAGTACTTC
TRBJ1-4	-	14	few	TRBV28	CASPRTAQDEKLFF	TGTGCCAGCCCTAGGACAGCACAGGACGAAAAACTGTTTTTT
TRBJ2-1	-	15	-	TRBV7-9	CASSRVTQGGDEQFF	TGTGCCAGCAGCCGGGTTACTCAGGGTGGCGATGAGCAGTTCTTC
TRBJ2-3	-	17	-	TRBV30	CAWSLSRTGPTTDTQYF	TGTGCCTGGAGTCTCTCGCGCACAGGGCCAACTACAGATACGCAGTATTTT
TRBJ2-3	TRBD2	13	-	TRBV7-2	CASSYSPGTSKDF	TGTGCCAGCAGCTATAGCCCCGGGACTAGCAAGGATTTT
TRBJ1-6	-	15	-	TRBV6-5	CASSYSGASNSPLHF	TGTGCCAGCAGTTACTCTGGGGCTTCTAATTCACCCCTCCACTTT
TRBJ2-5	TRBD1	12	few	TRBV10-3	CAISKQGETQYF	TGTGCCATCAGCAAACAGGGGGAGACCCAGTACTTC
TRBJ1-6	TRBD1	15	-	TRBV6-5	CASSPGTGGDSPLHF	TGTGCCAGCAGTCCTGGGACAGGGGGCGATTCACCCCTCCACTTT
TRBJ1-2	-	14	-	TRBV6-5	CASSYGDRFYGYTF	TGTGCCAGCAGTTACGGTGACAGGTTCTATGGCTACACCTTC
TRBJ2-1	TRBD1	12	few	TRBV29-1	CSVAGQGNEQFF	TGCAGCGTGGCTGGACAGGGGAATGAGCAGTTCTTC
TRBJ1-1	TRBD1	12	few	TRBV6-5	CASSSQGTEAFF	TGTGCCAGCAGTTCACAGGGGACTGAAGCTTTCTTT
TRBJ1-1	-	12	-	TRBV5-6	CASNKWTLEAFF	TGTGCCAGCAATAAGTGGACACTTGAAGCTTTCTTT
TRBJ2-5	TRBD2	17	few	TRBV27	CASSPQTGLASQETQYF	TGTGCCAGCAGTCCCCAAACCGGACTAGCTTCACAAGAGACCCAGTACTTC
TRBJ1-6	TRBD1	14	-	TRBV25-1	CASSDTGAGSPLHF	TGTGCCAGCAGTGATACAGGGGCGGGTTCACCCCTCCACTTT
TRBJ1-3	-	13	few	TRBV18	CASSLGVTDTIYF	TGTGCCAGCTCACTTGGAGTGACTGACACCATATATTTT
TRBJ2-5	-	12	-	TRBV29-1	CSVGGPGETQYF	TGCAGCGTGGGGGGGCCGGGGGAGACCCAGTACTTC
TRBJ1-1	-	15	few	TRBV23-1	CASRSPGLGLTEAFF	TGCGCCAGCAGAAGTCCAGGGCTCGGGTTGACTGAAGCTTTCTTT
TRBJ2-7	-	13	-	TRBV21-1	CASSKKREGPEYF	TGTGCCAGCAGCAAAAAAAGGGAGGGGCCTGAGTACTTC